Each of the 26 T cell receptor beta chains below was sequenced from the same sample in a study of T cell responses to AZD1222 COVID-19 vaccine. Only in-frame clones appear in the TCRdb table, and some are missing; sequencing was by immunoSEQ multiplex PCR. This table holds 55,000 to 90,000 clones, roughly four fifths found once. This specimen consisted of peripheral blood, obtained on day 0 of AZD1222 vaccination. Receptors originate from an adult in good health.

There are a few counts of this clone. The chain employs TRBV21-1 and TRBJ1-2. TRBV21-1 constitutes a pseudogene. The CDR3 has 17 amino acids. Here the CDR3 reads CASSTKFPPGNCYGYTF. CDR3 in DNA: TGTGCCAGCAGCACTAAATTCCCCCCGGGGAACTGCTATGGCTACACCTTC.

The chain employs TRBV3-1 (or the pseudogene TRBV3-2) and TRBJ2-5, with a possible D match to TRBD1 (5 bases). This CDR3 has 16 residues. Trimming stripped 0 bases from V and 4 bases from J, with 15 bases between. Germline lookup yields CDR1 LGHDT and CDR2 YNNKEL (reference sequence). CDR3 region: CASSQDPLTARETQYF. CDR3 nucleotides: TGTGCCAGCAGCCAAGATCCTCTGACAGCGAGAGAGACCCAGTACTTC.

This clone has only a few counts. This chain joins TRBV11-2 and TRBJ2-7, with D possibly being TRBD1 (6 bases). Germline V gene lookup returns CDR1 SGHAT and CDR2 FQNNGV. This CDR3 has 14 amino acids. V lost 5 bases and J 0 bases, leaving 11 bases between the germline ends. CDR3 residues: CASSGQLSSYEQYF. The CDR3 coding sequence is TGTGCCAGCAGCGGACAGCTGAGCTCCTACGAGCAGTACTTC.

This chain uses TRBV7-2 with TRBJ2-1; D is uncertain. V lost 2 bases, J lost 2 bases, and 10 bases lay in between. Germline CDR1 and CDR2: SGHTA and FQGNSA. The CDR3 sequence is 15 residues long. The CDR3 DNA reads TGTGCCAGCAGCTTACGATGGGGAACCTACAATGAGCAGTTCTTC. As protein: CASSLRWGTYNEQFF. The complete variable domain, with remaining parts taken from reference TRBV7-2 and TRBJ2-1, reads GAGVSQSPSNKVTEKGKDVELRCDPISGHTALYWYRQSLGQGLEFLIYFQGNSAPDKSGLPSDRFSAERTGGSVSTLTIQRTQQEDSAVYLCASSLRWGTYNEQFFGPGTRLTVL.

The V gene is TRBV19, the J gene TRBJ1-6, with D possibly being TRBD1 (5 bases). Germline assignment: CDR1 LNHDA and CDR2 SQIVND (reference sequence). CDR3 length: 16 residues. V dropped 3 bases and J dropped 1 base, with 10 bases sitting between them. The CDR3 here is CASSITRASYNSPLHF. DNA of the CDR3: TGTGCCAGTAGTATTACCAGGGCTTCCTATAATTCACCCCTCCACTTT. Complete variable domain (other parts from reference TRBV19 and TRBJ1-6): DGGITQSPKYLFRKEGQNVTLSCEQNLNHDAMYWYRQDPGQGLRLIYYSQIVNDFQKGDIAEGYSVSREKKESFPLTVTSAQKNPTAFYLCASSITRASYNSPLHFGNGTRLTVT.

The chain couples TRBV11-2 to TRBJ2-1; the D gene could be TRBD1 or TRBD2 (6 bases each). The CDR3 has 16 residues. Trimming shortened V by 4 bases and J by 1 base, and 14 bases separated the two germline ends. CDR1 SGHAT and CDR2 FQNNGV come from the germline V gene. The CDR3 loop is CASSSLGGQSYNEQFF. For the CDR3, the DNA is TGTGCCAGCAGCTCGCTAGGGGGGCAATCCTACAATGAGCAGTTCTTC.

This clone was counted only a few times. This sequence joins TRBV9 and TRBJ1-6; no reliable D call. Germline CDR1 and CDR2: SGDLS and YYNGEE. CDR3 length: 15 residues. Trimming removed 0 bases at V and 6 bases at J, with 10 bases between. For the CDR3, the DNA is TGTGCCAGCAGCGTAGACGGAAGCCCTAATTCACCCCTCCACTTT. It encodes CASSVDGSPNSPLHF. The complete variable domain, with remaining parts taken from reference TRBV9 and TRBJ1-6, reads DSGVTQTPKHLITATGQRVTLRCSPRSGDLSVYWYQQSLDQGLQFLIQYYNGEERAKGNILERFSAQQFPDLHSELNLSSLELGDSALYFCASSVDGSPNSPLHFGNGTRLTVT.

The chain employs TRBV7-6 and TRBJ2-1; D tentatively fits TRBD1 or TRBD2 (5 bases each). CDR3 length: 14 amino acids. Germline CDR1 is SGHVS and CDR2 is FNYEAQ. Trimming stripped 7 bases from V and 5 bases from J, with 15 bases between. Written as DNA, the CDR3 is TGTGCCAGCACAGAAGGGGACGATCACAATGAGCAGTTCTTC. This translates into CASTEGDDHNEQFF.

A single count supports this clone. The chain recombines TRBV6-5 with TRBJ1-2, with a possible D match to TRBD1 (6 bases). Trimming shortened V by 6 bases and J by 7 bases, and 15 bases separated the two germline ends. The CDR3 contains 13 residues. Germline CDR1 is MNHEY and CDR2 is SVGAGI. The CDR3 is CASSAGTSSGYTF. In nucleotides, the CDR3 is TGTGCCAGCAGCGCCGGGACAAGTTCTGGCTACACCTTC.

The chain combines TRBV6-5 with TRBJ1-6; maybe TRBD1 (5 bases). The CDR3 has 14 amino acids. V dropped 9 bases and J dropped 6 bases, with 15 bases sitting between them. Germline V gene data show CDR1 as MNHEY and CDR2 as SVGAGI. The CDR3 DNA sequence: TGTGCCAGTCTCAGGACATCTGGTAATTCACCCCTCCACTTT. Translation gives CASLRTSGNSPLHF.

The rearrangement joins TRBV27 to TRBJ2-3; 7 positions match TRBD1. Germline CDR1 MNHEY, CDR2 SMNVEV (reference sequence). V shed 3 bases, J shed 5 bases, and the junction held 8 bases outside the gene matches. This CDR3 is 15 amino acids long. The CDR3 nucleotides are TGTGCCAGCAGTTTGGTCCGAGGGGGCGGAGATACGCAGTATTTT. Encoded protein: CASSLVRGGGDTQYF.

In its sample, this clone ranks as medium-sized. This chain links TRBV15 with TRBJ1-4; no reliable D call. V lost 0 bases, J lost 15 bases, and 11 bases lay in between. From germline, CDR1 is LNHNV and CDR2 YYDKDF (reference sequence). The CDR3 runs 12 residues. This chain's CDR3 is CATSRDLSDLFF. The CDR3 DNA follows: TGTGCCACCAGCAGAGATCTAAGCGACTTGTTTTTT.

This chain joins TRBV5-1 and TRBJ2-7; D gene ambiguous. CDR1 is SGHRS and CDR2 is YFSETQ in the germline V gene. The CDR3 sequence is 13 residues long. V lost 4 bases and J lost 0, with 8 bases in between. CDR3 DNA sequence: TGCGCCAGCAGCGCGACACCCTCCTACGAGCAGTACTTC. Translating gives CASSATPSYEQYF.

This CDR3 is CASSFGTGYEKLFF. The CDR3 DNA sequence: TGTGCCAGCAGCTTCGGGACAGGGTATGAAAAACTGTTTTTT. V and J are TRBV5-6 and TRBJ1-4; TRBD1 matches at 9 bases. Trimming cost V 2 bases and J 6 bases; bases outside gene matches: 2. The CDR3 is made up of 14 amino acids. Germline V CDR1 and CDR2: SGHDT, YYEEEE.

The chain uses TRBV5-1 and TRBJ2-3, with 11 bases that match TRBD2. CDR3 length: 18 residues. The germline V gene has CDR1 SGHRS and CDR2 YFSETQ. V lost 0 bases and J lost 1; bases outside the gene matches: 7. The CDR3 DNA reads as TGCGCCAGCAGCTTGGGTTCTAGCGGGGGGACGGGCACAGATACGCAGTATTTT. Protein: CASSLGSSGGTGTDTQYF. Full variable domain (rest looked up from reference TRBV5-1 and TRBJ2-3): KAGVTQTPRYLIKTRGQQVTLSCSPISGHRSVSWYQQTPGQGLQFLFEYFSETQRNKGNFPGRFSGRQFSNSRSEMNVSTLELGDSALYLCASSLGSSGGTGTDTQYFGPGTRLTVL.

The sample holds one count of this clone. The chain couples TRBV19 to TRBJ1-5; 7 bases agree with TRBD1. V lost 3 bases and J lost 9; bases outside the gene matches: 11. Per germline, CDR1 LNHDA and CDR2 SQIVND (reference sequence). The CDR3 length is 15 residues. Here the CDR3 DNA reads TGTGCCAGTAGTATGAAAACAGGGGACGAGGGGCCCCAGCATTTT. The encoded protein is CASSMKTGDEGPQHF.

This clone turned up a few times. In DNA, the CDR3 is TGTGCCAGCAGCCTGGGGACTAGCGGGGGTTCCGAGCAGTACTTC. Its protein product is CASSLGTSGGSEQYF. This sequence joins TRBV11-2 and TRBJ2-7, with 14 bases identical to TRBD2. V trimming: 5 bases; J trimming: 6 bases; junction bases outside the gene matches: 6. The CDR3 runs to 15 residues. Germline CDR1 is SGHAT and CDR2 is FQNNGV.

The V and J genes are TRBV28 and TRBJ1-4, with D maybe TRBD1 (5 bases). There are 14 residues in the CDR3. From germline, CDR1 is MDHEN and CDR2 SYDVKM. V dropped 6 bases and J dropped 10 bases, with 18 bases sitting between them. As DNA, the CDR3 is TGTGCCAGCAGGCCGGACCCCCCGGGGGGAAAACTGTTTTTT. This sequence encodes CASRPDPPGGKLFF.

The chain employs TRBV19 and TRBJ2-7; D is undetermined. Trimming took 6 bases from V and 2 from J, leaving 11 bases between them. Germline V CDR1 and CDR2: LNHDA, SQIVND (reference sequence). The CDR3 spans 13 residues. CDR3 residues: CASRESEAYEQYF. In nucleotides, the CDR3 is TGTGCCAGTAGAGAGTCTGAGGCCTACGAGCAGTACTTC.

The genes are TRBV5-4 and TRBJ2-3; D may correspond to TRBD1 or TRBD2 (6 bases each). The CDR3 extends over 15 amino acids. CDR1 is SGHNT, CDR2 YYREEE, per germline (reference sequence). The V and J ends lost 0 bases and 3 bases respectively, with 11 bases between them. CDR3 DNA sequence: TGTGCCAGCAGCTTGGGAGGGGGGCCTACAGATACGCAGTATTTT. This codes for CASSLGGGPTDTQYF.

The V gene is TRBV9, the J gene TRBJ2-1; TRBD1 aligns across 8 bases. With V trimmed by 0 bases and J by 7 bases, 6 bases remained unmatched. CDR1 is SGDLS, CDR2 YYNGEE, per germline. CDR3 length: 15 residues. Here the CDR3 reads CASSVAPGGWNEQFF. CDR3 coding DNA: TGTGCCAGCAGCGTAGCCCCAGGGGGCTGGAATGAGCAGTTCTTC.

This chain uses TRBV7-6 with TRBJ2-5; no clear D. With 1 base removed from V and 5 bases from J, the gap between germline ends came to 8 bases. CDR1 is SGHVS, CDR2 FNYEAQ, per germline. The CDR3 has 13 amino acids. The CDR3 loop reads CASSLGGKETQYF. In DNA form, the CDR3 reads TGTGCCAGCAGCTTAGGTGGTAAGGAGACCCAGTACTTC.

The chain recombines TRBV19 with TRBJ1-1; D unresolved. The CDR3 spans 13 residues. V dropped 10 bases and J dropped 2 bases, with 14 bases sitting between them. Germline V gene sequence: CDR1 LNHDA, CDR2 SQIVND (reference sequence). CDR3 in amino acids: CATRTGGNTEAFF. CDR3 coding DNA: TGTGCCACCCGGACGGGAGGTAACACTGAAGCTTTCTTT.

The chain has TRBV24-1 and TRBJ2-7; 7 bases fit TRBD1. With 2 bases clipped from V and 8 bases from J, the junction kept 5 bases outside the gene matches. This CDR3 is 13 amino acids long. Germline V gene sequence: CDR1 KGHDR, CDR2 SFDVKD. The CDR3 here is CATSDWTGWKQYF. The CDR3 bases are TGTGCCACCAGTGATTGGACAGGTTGGAAGCAGTACTTC.

This chain uses TRBV7-9 with TRBJ2-5, with TRBD2 as a possible D gene (6 bases). The V end lost 2 bases, the J end lost 5 bases, and 15 bases lay between the germline ends. Germline CDR1 SEHNR, CDR2 FQNEAQ (reference sequence). The CDR3 sequence is 15 residues long. The CDR3 spells CASSLYRGGDETQYF. The CDR3 nucleotides read TGTGCCAGCAGCTTATATCGGGGAGGCGATGAGACCCAGTACTTC.

The V gene is TRBV2, the J gene TRBJ2-3; 15 nucleotides line up with TRBD2. The CDR3 spans 15 residues. Germline loops: CDR1 SNHLY, CDR2 FYNNEI. V was clipped by 8 bases and J by 8 bases; unmatched bases: 8. The CDR3 here is CASGGLAGGPGTQYF. CDR3 DNA: TGTGCCAGCGGAGGACTAGCGGGGGGGCCAGGTACGCAGTATTTT.